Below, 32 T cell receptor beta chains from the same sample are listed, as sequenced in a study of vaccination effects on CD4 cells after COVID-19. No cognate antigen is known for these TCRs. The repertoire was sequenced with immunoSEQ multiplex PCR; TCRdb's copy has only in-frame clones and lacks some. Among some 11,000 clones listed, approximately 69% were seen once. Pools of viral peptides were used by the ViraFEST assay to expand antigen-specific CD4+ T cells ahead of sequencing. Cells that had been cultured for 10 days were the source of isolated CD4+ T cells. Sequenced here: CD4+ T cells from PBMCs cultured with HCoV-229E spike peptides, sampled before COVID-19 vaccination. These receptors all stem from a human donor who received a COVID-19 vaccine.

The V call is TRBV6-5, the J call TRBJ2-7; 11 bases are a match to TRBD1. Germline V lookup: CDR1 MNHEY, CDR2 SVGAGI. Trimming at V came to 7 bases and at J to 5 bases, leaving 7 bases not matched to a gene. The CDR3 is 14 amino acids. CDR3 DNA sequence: TGTGCCAGCACACGGACAGGGGGCAACGACGAGCAGTACTTC. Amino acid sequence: CASTRTGGNDEQYF.

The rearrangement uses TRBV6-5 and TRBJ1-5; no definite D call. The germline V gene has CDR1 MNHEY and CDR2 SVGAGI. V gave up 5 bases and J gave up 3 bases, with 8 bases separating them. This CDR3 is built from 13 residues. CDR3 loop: CASSSTINQPQHF. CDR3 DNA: TGTGCCAGCAGTAGCACGATCAATCAGCCCCAGCATTTT.

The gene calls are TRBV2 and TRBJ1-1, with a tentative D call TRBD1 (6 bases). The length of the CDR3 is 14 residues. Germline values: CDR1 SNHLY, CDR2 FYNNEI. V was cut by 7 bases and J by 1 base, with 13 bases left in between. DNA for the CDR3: TGTGCCAGCACTCTCGGGGGCCCGAACACTGAAGCTTTCTTT. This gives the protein CASTLGGPNTEAFF.

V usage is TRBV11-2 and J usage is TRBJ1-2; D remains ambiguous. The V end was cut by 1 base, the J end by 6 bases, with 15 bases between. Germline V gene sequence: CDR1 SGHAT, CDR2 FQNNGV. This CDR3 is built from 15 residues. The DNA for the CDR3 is TGTGCCAGCAGCTTAGTGCGGACCGGAAGCCATGGCTACACCTTC. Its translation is CASSLVRTGSHGYTF. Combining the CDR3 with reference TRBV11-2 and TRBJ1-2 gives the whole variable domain EAGVAQSPRYKIIEKRQSVAFWCNPISGHATLYWYQQILGQGPKLLIQFQNNGVVDDSQLPKDRFSAERLKGVDSTLKIQPAKLEDSAVYLCASSLVRTGSHGYTFGSGTRLTVV.

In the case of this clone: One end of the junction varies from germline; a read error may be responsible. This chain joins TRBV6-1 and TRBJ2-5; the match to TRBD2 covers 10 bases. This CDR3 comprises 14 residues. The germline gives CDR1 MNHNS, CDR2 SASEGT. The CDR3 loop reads CASSQAGGAETQYF. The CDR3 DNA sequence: TGTGCCAGCAGTCAAGCGGGAGGGGCAGAGACCCAGTACTTC.

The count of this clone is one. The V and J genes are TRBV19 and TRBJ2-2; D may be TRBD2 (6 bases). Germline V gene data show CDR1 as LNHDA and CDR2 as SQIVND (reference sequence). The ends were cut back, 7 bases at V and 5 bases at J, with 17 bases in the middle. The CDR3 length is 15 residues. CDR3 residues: CASTGGVAGTGELFF. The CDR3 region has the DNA TGTGCCAGTACCGGGGGAGTGGCGGGGACCGGGGAGCTGTTTTTT.

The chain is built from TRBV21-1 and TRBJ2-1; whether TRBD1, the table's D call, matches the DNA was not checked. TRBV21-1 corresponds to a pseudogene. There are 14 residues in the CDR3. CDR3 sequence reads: CASSKEQVYNEQFF. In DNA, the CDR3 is TGTGCCAGCAGCAAAGAACAGGTTTACAATGAGCAGTTCTTC.

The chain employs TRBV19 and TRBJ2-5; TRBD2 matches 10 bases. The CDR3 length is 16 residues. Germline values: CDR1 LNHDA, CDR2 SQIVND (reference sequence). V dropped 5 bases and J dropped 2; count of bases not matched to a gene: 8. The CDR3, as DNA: TGTGCCAGTAGTGCCCTAGCGGGGGTTATTCAAGAGACCCAGTACTTC. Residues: CASSALAGVIQETQYF.

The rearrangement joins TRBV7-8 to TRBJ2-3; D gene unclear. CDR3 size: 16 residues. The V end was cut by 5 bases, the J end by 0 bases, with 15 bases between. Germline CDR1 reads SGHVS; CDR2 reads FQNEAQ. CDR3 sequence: CASSLVLASSTDTQYF. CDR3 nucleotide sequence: TGTGCCAGCAGCCTGGTCTTGGCATCTAGCACAGATACGCAGTATTTT.

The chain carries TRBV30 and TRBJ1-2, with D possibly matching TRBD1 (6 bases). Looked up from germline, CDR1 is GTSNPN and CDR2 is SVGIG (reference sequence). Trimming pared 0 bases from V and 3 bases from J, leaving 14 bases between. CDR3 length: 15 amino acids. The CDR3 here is CAWSVIPQGDYGYTF. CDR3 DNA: TGTGCCTGGAGTGTTATCCCACAGGGAGACTATGGCTACACCTTC.

The CDR3 DNA sequence: TGTGCCAGCAGCTTAGGGGGGGGCAATGAGCAGTTCTTC. It translates to CASSLGGGNEQFF. This sequence joins TRBV11-3 and TRBJ2-1; 7 bases agree with TRBD2. Germline V gene lookup returns CDR1 SGHNT and CDR2 YENEEA. V dropped 1 base and J dropped 6; count of bases not matched to a gene: 0. The CDR3 covers 13 residues.

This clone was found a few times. CDR3 sequence reads: CASSYSGTSGTETQYF. DNA of the CDR3: TGTGCCAGCAGTTACTCCGGGACTAGCGGGACGGAGACCCAGTACTTC. The chain couples TRBV6-5 to TRBJ2-5; 13 nucleotides line up with TRBD2. Germline V gene lookup returns CDR1 MNHEY and CDR2 SVGAGI. V lost 0 bases, J lost 5 bases, and 3 bases stayed unmatched. The CDR3 totals 16 residues.

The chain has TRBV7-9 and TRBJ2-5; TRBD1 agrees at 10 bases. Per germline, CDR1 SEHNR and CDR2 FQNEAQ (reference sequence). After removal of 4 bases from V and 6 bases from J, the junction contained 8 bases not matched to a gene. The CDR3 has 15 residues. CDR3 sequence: CASSSRQGARKTQYF. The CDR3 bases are TGTGCCAGCAGCTCTCGACAGGGGGCGCGGAAGACCCAGTACTTC.

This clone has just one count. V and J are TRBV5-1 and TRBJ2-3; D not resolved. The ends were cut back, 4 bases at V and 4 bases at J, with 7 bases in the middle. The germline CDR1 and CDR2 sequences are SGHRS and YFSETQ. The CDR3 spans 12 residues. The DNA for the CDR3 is TGCGCCAGCAGCGACGGAGCAGATACGCAGTATTTT. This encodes CASSDGADTQYF.

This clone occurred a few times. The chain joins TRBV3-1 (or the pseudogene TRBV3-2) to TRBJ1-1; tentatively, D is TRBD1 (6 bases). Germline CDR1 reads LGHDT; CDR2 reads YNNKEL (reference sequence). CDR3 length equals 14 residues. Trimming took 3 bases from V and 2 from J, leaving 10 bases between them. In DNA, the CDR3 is TGTGCCAGCAGCCAGGGGGGGCCTAACACTGAAGCTTTCTTT. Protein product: CASSQGGPNTEAFF.

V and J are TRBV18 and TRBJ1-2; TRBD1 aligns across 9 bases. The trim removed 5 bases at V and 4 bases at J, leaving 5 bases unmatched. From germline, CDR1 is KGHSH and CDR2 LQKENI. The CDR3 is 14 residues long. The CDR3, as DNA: TGTGCCAGCTCATCACAGGGGGCCAGCTATGGCTACACCTTC. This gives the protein CASSSQGASYGYTF.

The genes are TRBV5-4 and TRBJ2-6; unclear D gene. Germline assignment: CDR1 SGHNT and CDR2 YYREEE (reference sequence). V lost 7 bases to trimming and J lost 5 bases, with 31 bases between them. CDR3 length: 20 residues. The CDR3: CASYLTPFGFGAERANVLTF. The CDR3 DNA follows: TGTGCCAGCTATCTTACCCCCTTCGGCTTTGGAGCTGAACGGGCCAACGTCCTGACTTTC.

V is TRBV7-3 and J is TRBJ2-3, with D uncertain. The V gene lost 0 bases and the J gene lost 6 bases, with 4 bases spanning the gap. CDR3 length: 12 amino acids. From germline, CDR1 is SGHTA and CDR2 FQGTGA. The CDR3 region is CASSLTVDTQYF. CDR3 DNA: TGTGCCAGCAGCTTAACAGTCGATACGCAGTATTTT.

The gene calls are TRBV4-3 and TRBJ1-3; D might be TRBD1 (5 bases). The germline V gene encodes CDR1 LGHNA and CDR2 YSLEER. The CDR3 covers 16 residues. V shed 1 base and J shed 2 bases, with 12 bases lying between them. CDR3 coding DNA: TGCGCCAGCAGCCAAGGGCTGACCAGGGCTGGAAACACCATATATTTT. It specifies CASSQGLTRAGNTIYF.

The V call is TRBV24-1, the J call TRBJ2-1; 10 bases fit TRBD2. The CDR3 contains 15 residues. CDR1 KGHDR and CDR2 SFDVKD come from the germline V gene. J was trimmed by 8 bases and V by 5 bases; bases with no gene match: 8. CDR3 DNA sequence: TGTGCCACCAGTGCCGCCAGCGGGGGGGCAGATGAGCAGTTCTTC. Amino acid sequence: CATSAASGGADEQFF.

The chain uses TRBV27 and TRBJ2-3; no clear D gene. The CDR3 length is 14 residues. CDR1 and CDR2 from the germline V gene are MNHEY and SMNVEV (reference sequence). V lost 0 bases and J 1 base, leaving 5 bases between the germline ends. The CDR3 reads CASSLSEGTDTQYF. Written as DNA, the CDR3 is TGTGCCAGCAGTTTATCCGAGGGCACAGATACGCAGTATTTT.

The CDR3: CASRPDRGAYGYTF. CDR3 coding DNA: TGTGCCAGCAGACCCGACAGGGGGGCCTATGGCTACACCTTC. The chain uses TRBV2 and TRBJ1-2, with 9 bases aligning to TRBD1. CDR1 and CDR2 from the germline V gene are SNHLY and FYNNEI. V trimming: 6 bases; J trimming: 4 bases; junction bases outside the gene matches: 6. The CDR3 extends over 14 amino acids.

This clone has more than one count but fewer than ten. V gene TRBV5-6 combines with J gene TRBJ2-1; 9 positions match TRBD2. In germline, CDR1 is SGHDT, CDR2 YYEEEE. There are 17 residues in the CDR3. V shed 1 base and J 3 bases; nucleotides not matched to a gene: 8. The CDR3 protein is CASSLSGRGGLYNEQFF. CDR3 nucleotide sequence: TGTGCCAGCAGCTTGTCTGGGCGGGGGGGCCTCTACAATGAGCAGTTCTTC.

CDR3 bases: TGTGCCAGCAGCTCGAGGGGGCGGGAGACCCAGTACTTC. Amino acids: CASSSRGRETQYF. This chain connects TRBV7-2 to TRBJ2-5; 7 bases are shared with TRBD1. Looked up from germline, CDR1 is SGHTA and CDR2 is FQGNSA. The J segment lost 5 bases and the V segment lost 4 bases, leaving 4 bases of the junction unmatched. CDR3 length: 13 residues.

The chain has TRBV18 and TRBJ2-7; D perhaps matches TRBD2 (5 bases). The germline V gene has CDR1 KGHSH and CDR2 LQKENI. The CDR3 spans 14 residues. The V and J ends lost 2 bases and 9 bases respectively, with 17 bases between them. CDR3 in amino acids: CASSPGLDPEGQYF. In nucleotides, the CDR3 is TGTGCCAGCTCACCAGGGCTCGACCCCGAGGGGCAGTACTTC.

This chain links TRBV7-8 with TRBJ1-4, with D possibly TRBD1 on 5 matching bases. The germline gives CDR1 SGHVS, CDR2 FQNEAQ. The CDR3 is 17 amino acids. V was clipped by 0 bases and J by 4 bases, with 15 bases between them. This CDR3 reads CASSLASRRQGNEKLFF. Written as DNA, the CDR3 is TGTGCCAGCAGCTTAGCGAGCAGGCGGCAGGGTAATGAAAAACTGTTTTTT.

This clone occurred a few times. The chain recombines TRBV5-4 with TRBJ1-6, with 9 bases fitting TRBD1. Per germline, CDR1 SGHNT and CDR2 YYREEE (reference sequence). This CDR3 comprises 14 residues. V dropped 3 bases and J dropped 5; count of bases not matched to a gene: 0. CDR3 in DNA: TGTGCCAGCAGCTGGGACAGGGATAATTCACCCCTCCACTTT. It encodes CASSWDRDNSPLHF. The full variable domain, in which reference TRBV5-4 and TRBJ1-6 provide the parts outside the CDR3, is ETGVTQSPTHLIKTRGQQVTLRCSSQSGHNTVSWYQQALGQGPQFIFQYYREEENGRGNFPPRFSGLQFPNYSSELNVNALELDDSALYLCASSWDRDNSPLHFGNGTRLTVT.

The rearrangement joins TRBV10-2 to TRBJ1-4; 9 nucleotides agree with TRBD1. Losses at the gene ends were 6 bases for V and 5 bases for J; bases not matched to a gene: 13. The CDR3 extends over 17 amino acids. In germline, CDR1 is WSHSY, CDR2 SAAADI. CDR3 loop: CASRDHAWTGENEKLFF. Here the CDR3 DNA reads TGCGCCAGCAGGGATCACGCTTGGACAGGGGAAAATGAAAAACTGTTTTTT.

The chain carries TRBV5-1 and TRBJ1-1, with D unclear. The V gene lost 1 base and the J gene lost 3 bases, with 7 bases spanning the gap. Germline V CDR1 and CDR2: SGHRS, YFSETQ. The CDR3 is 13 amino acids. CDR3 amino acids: CASSLLGHTEAFF. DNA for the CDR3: TGCGCCAGCAGCTTGCTCGGGCACACTGAAGCTTTCTTT.

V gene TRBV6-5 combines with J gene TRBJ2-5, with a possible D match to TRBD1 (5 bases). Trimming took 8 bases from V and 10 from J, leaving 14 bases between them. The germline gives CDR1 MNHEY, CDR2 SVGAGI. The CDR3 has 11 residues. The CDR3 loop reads CASRAIGDQYF. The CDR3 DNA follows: TGTGCCAGCCGGGCCATAGGGGACCAGTACTTC.

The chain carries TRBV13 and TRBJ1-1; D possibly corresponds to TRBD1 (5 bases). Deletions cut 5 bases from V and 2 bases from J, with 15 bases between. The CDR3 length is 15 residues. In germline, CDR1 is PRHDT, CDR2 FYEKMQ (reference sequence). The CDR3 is CASSPQPQGNTEAFF. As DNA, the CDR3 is TGTGCCAGCAGCCCCCAACCCCAGGGAAACACTGAAGCTTTCTTT.

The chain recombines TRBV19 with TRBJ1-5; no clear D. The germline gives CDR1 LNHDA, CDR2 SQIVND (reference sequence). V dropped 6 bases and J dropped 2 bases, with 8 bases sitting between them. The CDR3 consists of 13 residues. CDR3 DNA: TGTGCCAGTAGGCCCGGGGGCAATCAGCCCCAGCATTTT. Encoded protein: CASRPGGNQPQHF.